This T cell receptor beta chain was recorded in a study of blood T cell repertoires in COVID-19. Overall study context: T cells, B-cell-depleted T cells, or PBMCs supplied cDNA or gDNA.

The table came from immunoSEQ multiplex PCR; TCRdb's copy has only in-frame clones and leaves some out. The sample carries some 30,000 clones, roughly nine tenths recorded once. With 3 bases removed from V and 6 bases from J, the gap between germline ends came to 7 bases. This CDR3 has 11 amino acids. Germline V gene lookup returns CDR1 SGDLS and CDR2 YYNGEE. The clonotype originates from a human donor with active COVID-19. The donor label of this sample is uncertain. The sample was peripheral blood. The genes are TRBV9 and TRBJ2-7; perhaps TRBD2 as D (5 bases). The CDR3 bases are TGTGCCAGCAGCGGGGGAGCCGAGCAGTACTTC. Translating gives CASSGGAEQYF.